These T cell receptor beta chains were read from a single sample in a study of shared clonotypes between healthy human individuals. TCRdb's copy holds only in-frame clones and misses some; the assay was immunoSEQ multiplex PCR. The sample contains hundreds of thousands of clones, roughly 79% of which appear only once. The sequenced sample consisted of PBMCs. These receptors came from a woman aged 40 to 50 in good health. Some clones in this sample may be carry-over from other donors' samples. The conserved cysteine and the conserved F or W are not part of the CDR3 here. Where a row states a size, it is once, few, many or the class of an expanded clone; other rows omit it.

clone size: once; J gene: TRBJ2-5; V gene: TRBV5-4; CDR3 protein: ASSSISRETQY
clone size: .; J gene: TRBJ2-3; V gene: TRBV6-5; CDR3 protein: ASSYSGSSTDTQY
clone size: .; J gene: TRBJ1-1; V gene: TRBV2; CDR3 protein: ASRADLTEAF
clone size: .; J gene: TRBJ2-2; V gene: TRBV27; CDR3 protein: ASSLGQPYYTGELF
clone size: .; J gene: TRBJ1-4; V gene: TRBV30; CDR3 protein: AWSVAPGTPS
clone size: .; J gene: TRBJ2-1; V gene: TRBV5-4; CDR3 protein: ASSLQGHWEQF
clone size: .; J gene: TRBJ2-1; V gene: TRBV7-7; CDR3 protein: ASSLGERDEQF
clone size: .; J gene: TRBJ2-1; V gene: TRBV28; CDR3 protein: ASSLPSRGEQF
clone size: .; J gene: TRBJ1-2; V gene: TRBV28; CDR3 protein: AGSLRLYGYT
clone size: .; J gene: TRBJ2-3; V gene: TRBV7-3; CDR3 protein: ASSIGTSGDTRTDTQY
clone size: .; J gene: TRBJ2-7; V gene: TRBV5-1; CDR3 protein: AGSLDRGTSEQY
clone size: .; J gene: TRBJ2-5; V gene: TRBV28; CDR3 protein: ASSLSGRAETQY
clone size: many; J gene: TRBJ1-2; V gene: TRBV6-1; CDR3 protein: ASSELTAKGYT
clone size: .; J gene: TRBJ2-7; V gene: TRBV10-3; CDR3 protein: AITEGLAGEREQY
clone size: .; J gene: TRBJ2-5; V gene: TRBV4-3; CDR3 protein: ASSQVRGSGQETQY
clone size: .; J gene: TRBJ2-2; V gene: TRBV28; CDR3 protein: ASSLFWGAGHAGELF
clone size: .; J gene: TRBJ2-1; V gene: TRBV4-3; CDR3 protein: ASSQETSGREQF
clone size: .; J gene: TRBJ2-6; V gene: TRBV5-4; CDR3 protein: ASSLGSSSGANVLT
clone size: .; J gene: TRBJ2-2; V gene: TRBV27; CDR3 protein: ASSSSNTGELF
clone size: .; J gene: TRBJ2-7; V gene: TRBV27; CDR3 protein: ASSALAGGPVHEQY
clone size: .; J gene: TRBJ1-4; V gene: TRBV30; CDR3 protein: AWGTGKDNEKLF
clone size: few; J gene: TRBJ1-2; V gene: TRBV5-4; CDR3 protein: ASSSGQGAHGYT
clone size: .; J gene: TRBJ2-3; V gene: TRBV30; CDR3 protein: AWSAGLTDTQY
clone size: .; J gene: TRBJ1-5; V gene: TRBV18; CDR3 protein: ASSPPEGGGQPQH
clone size: .; J gene: TRBJ2-5; V gene: TRBV5-4; CDR3 protein: ASSGPGVQETQY
clone size: .; J gene: TRBJ2-5; V gene: TRBV5-4; CDR3 protein: ASSLGTSGGEETQY
clone size: .; J gene: TRBJ2-3; V gene: TRBV9; CDR3 protein: ASSVGTGGSSDTQY
clone size: .; J gene: TRBJ2-1; V gene: TRBV20-1; CDR3 protein: GASSYNEQF
clone size: many; J gene: TRBJ1-1; V gene: TRBV6-1; CDR3 protein: ASSAGRAEAF
clone size: .; J gene: TRBJ1-2; V gene: TRBV5-3; CDR3 protein: ARSLPGPYGYT
clone size: .; J gene: TRBJ2-1; V gene: TRBV14; CDR3 protein: ASSQGSGTSYNEQF
clone size: .; J gene: TRBJ1-1; V gene: TRBV4-1; CDR3 protein: ASSRLHGNTEAF
clone size: .; J gene: TRBJ2-1; V gene: TRBV11-2; CDR3 protein: ASSLEGDRDIQQF
clone size: .; J gene: TRBJ2-5; V gene: TRBV15; CDR3 protein: ATSPLPRGGQETQY
clone size: .; J gene: TRBJ2-2; V gene: TRBV6-1; CDR3 protein: ASRGRTSWELF
clone size: .; J gene: TRBJ1-5; V gene: TRBV19; CDR3 protein: ASRGTGGDGPQH
clone size: .; J gene: TRBJ1-2; V gene: TRBV7-2; CDR3 protein: ASSLATGSGYGYT
clone size: .; J gene: TRBJ2-7; V gene: TRBV7-3; CDR3 protein: ASSLTGTSGRNYEQY
clone size: once; J gene: TRBJ1-2; V gene: TRBV7-9; CDR3 protein: ASSSPGQGFGYT